This T cell receptor beta chain was recorded in a study of control samples from healthy donors and cancer patients. V lost 2 bases, J lost 1 base, and 13 bases lay in between. This CDR3 has 16 residues. Germline V lookup: CDR1 MNHNY, CDR2 SVGAGI (reference sequence). Profiling relied on immunoSEQ multiplex PCR, and the TCRdb table lists in-frame clones only, not all of them. The repertoire consists of about 50,000 clones, with more than 90% occurring once and the leading ten covering 0.7% to 0.85%. This rearrangement joins TRBV6-6 to TRBJ2-3; possibly TRBD1 or TRBD2 for D (6 bases each). The receptor was isolated from a young man with colorectal cancer. The sample consisted of PBMCs. This chain's CDR3 is CASSYRGPGGTDTQYF. CDR3 DNA sequence: TGTGCCAGCAGTTACCGGGGGCCCGGCGGCACAGATACGCAGTATTTT.